This passage covers 25 T cell receptor beta chains from one sample sequenced in a study of response to subunit inactivated influenza vaccine. In TCRdb, the RT-PCR reads were re-called with MiXCR into one record per CDR3 protein. The repertoire holds 630,000 or so distinct CDR3 sequences, with around 14% as singletons. Specimen: PBMCs from blood, collected roughly 12 days after vaccination. Every receptor here comes from a man aged 45-60 years who received an inactivated influenza vaccine.

The chain is built from TRBV6-2 or TRBV6-3 and TRBJ2-5; D is undetermined. Germline V gene sequence: CDR1 MNHEY, CDR2 SVGEGT. The ends were cut back, 0 bases at V and 5 bases at J, with 13 bases in the middle. The CDR3 is 15 residues long. CDR3 residues: CASSYSRSRRETQYF. DNA of the CDR3: TGTGCCAGCAGTTACTCGAGGAGTAGAAGGGAGACCCAGTACTTC.

The gene calls are TRBV6-6 and TRBJ2-7; 7 bases align to TRBD1. V lost 6 bases to trimming and J lost 5 bases; unmatched junction nucleotides: 7. The CDR3 runs to 13 residues. Germline CDR1 MNHNY, CDR2 SVGAGI (reference sequence). CDR3 amino acids: CASSLKQGHEQYF. The CDR3 nucleotides read TGTGCCAGCAGCTTAAAACAGGGGCACGAGCAGTACTTC.

The chain recombines TRBV7-2 with TRBJ2-2, with D perhaps TRBD2 (5 bases). The germline gives CDR1 SGHTA, CDR2 FQGNSA. Trimming pared 4 bases from V and 5 bases from J, leaving 20 bases between. This CDR3 has 17 residues. Here the CDR3 DNA reads TGTGCCAGCAGCTCATATACGCGGGCCTCATCTACCGGGGAGCTGTTTTTT. Translation gives CASSSYTRASSTGELFF.

The chain carries TRBV6-1 and TRBJ2-1; 12 bases match TRBD2. The CDR3 length is 16 residues. The V and J ends lost 7 bases and 7 bases, in that order; junction bases with no gene match: 11. Germline V gives CDR1 MNHNS, CDR2 SASEGT. This CDR3 is CASTSNRLAGGNEQFF. The CDR3 DNA is TGTGCCAGCACATCAAATCGGCTAGCGGGAGGGAATGAGCAGTTCTTC.

This clonotype was detected only a few times. The chain employs TRBV5-1 and TRBJ2-3; the match to TRBD2 covers 13 bases. This CDR3 has 16 residues. V lost 4 bases and J lost 5; bases outside the gene matches: 7. Germline CDR1 reads SGHRS; CDR2 reads YFSETQ. The chain's CDR3 is CASSLTSGGLGDTQYF. CDR3 DNA sequence: TGCGCCAGCAGCCTGACTAGCGGGGGGCTGGGAGATACGCAGTATTTT.

This clonotype has just a few counts. Sequence at one end of the junction differs from germline and may be a read error. The chain employs TRBV7-3 and TRBJ2-3, with D perhaps matching TRBD2 (6 bases). From germline, CDR1 is SGHTA and CDR2 FQGTGA. CDR3 length: 13 amino acids. The CDR3 region is CASSLTSSDTQYF. The CDR3 DNA reads TGTGCCAGCAGCCTAACTAGCAGTGATACGCAGTATTTT.

This clonotype showed up just a few times. The CDR3 loop is CASGINRDGYTF. DNA of the CDR3: TGTGCCAGCGGGATTAACAGGGATGGCTACACCTTC. J is TRBJ1-2 and V is TRBV7-9; a possible D gene is TRBD1 (6 bases). The V end was cut by 8 bases, the J end by 6 bases, with 13 bases between. CDR1 and CDR2 (germline): SEHNR, FQNEAQ (reference sequence). There are 12 residues in the CDR3.

The gene calls are TRBV25-1 and TRBJ2-2; the match to TRBD1 covers 7 bases. The CDR3 spans 14 residues. Germline V gives CDR1 MGHDK, CDR2 SYGVNS. Trimming at V came to 7 bases and at J to 4 bases, leaving 6 bases not matched to a gene. The CDR3 spells CASTSTGFTGELFF. CDR3 nucleotide sequence: TGTGCCAGCACCTCGACAGGGTTCACCGGGGAGCTGTTTTTT.

The chain has TRBV18 and TRBJ2-7; 7 positions match TRBD2. Germline V gene sequence: CDR1 KGHSH, CDR2 LQKENI. This CDR3 has 15 amino acids. J gave up 1 base and V 2 bases, and 5 bases lay outside the gene matches. The CDR3 protein is CASSPTGLFSYEQYF. CDR3 in DNA: TGTGCCAGCTCACCAACGGGACTATTTTCCTACGAGCAGTACTTC.

The chain joins TRBV2 to TRBJ2-5; 9 positions agree with TRBD1. V dropped 2 bases and J dropped 4; count of bases not matched to a gene: 2. Germline V gene data show CDR1 as SNHLY and CDR2 as FYNNEI. There are 14 residues in the CDR3. The CDR3 sequence: CASSEYRGRETQYF. The CDR3 nucleotides are TGTGCCAGCAGTGAATACAGGGGGCGAGAGACCCAGTACTTC.

The chain couples TRBV20-1 to TRBJ2-5; 11 nucleotides agree with TRBD2. Germline lookup yields CDR1 DFQATT and CDR2 SNEGSKA (reference sequence). The CDR3 contains 15 residues. After removal of 5 bases from V and 5 bases from J, the junction contained 10 bases not matched to a gene. This chain's CDR3 is CSAYPSGRQGETQYF. Written as DNA, the CDR3 is TGCAGTGCTTATCCTAGCGGGAGGCAGGGGGAGACCCAGTACTTC.

The sample holds a few counts of this clonotype. The rearrangement joins TRBV4-3 to TRBJ2-2, with D hard to call. The germline V gene encodes CDR1 LGHNA and CDR2 YSLEER. This CDR3 has 15 residues. The V end lost 1 base, the J end lost 0 bases, and 6 bases lay between the germline ends. The CDR3 nucleotides read TGCGCCAGCAGCCAAGGCGCGGCGAACACCGGGGAGCTGTTTTTT. It translates to CASSQGAANTGELFF.

The V and J genes are TRBV7-2 and TRBJ2-2; D unclear. V was cut by 4 bases and J by 6 bases, with 9 bases left in between. The CDR3 contains 13 residues. The germline CDR1 and CDR2 sequences are SGHTA and FQGNSA. CDR3 DNA: TGTGCCAGCAGCTCCTGGGGATCCGGGGAGCTGTTTTTT. It yields the protein CASSSWGSGELFF.

V and J are TRBV28 and TRBJ2-5, with a weak D call TRBD1 (6 bases). The CDR3 runs 19 residues. In germline, CDR1 is MDHEN, CDR2 SYDVKM. Trimming took 4 bases from V and 2 from J, leaving 26 bases between them. CDR3 protein: CASSSKRLQDSLNQETQYF. CDR3 DNA sequence: TGTGCCAGCAGTTCCAAACGCCTCCAGGACAGCCTGAATCAAGAGACCCAGTACTTC. The full variable domain, in which reference TRBV28 and TRBJ2-5 provide the parts outside the CDR3, is DVKVTQSSRYLVKRTGEKVFLECVQDMDHENMFWYRQDPGLGLRLIYFSYDVKMKEKGDIPEGYSVSREKKERFSLILESASTNQTSMYLCASSSKRLQDSLNQETQYFGPGTRLLVL.

This clonotype was observed a handful of times. The rearrangement links TRBV7-2 to TRBJ1-2; no clear D gene. Trimming removed 1 base at V and 1 base at J, with 13 bases between. The CDR3 runs to 16 residues. Germline V gives CDR1 SGHTA, CDR2 FQGNSA. Here the CDR3 reads CASSLGSQVINYGYTF. CDR3 DNA: TGTGCCAGCAGCTTAGGTTCGCAGGTCATTAACTATGGCTACACCTTC.

CDR3 sequence: CASSFSTGEQYF. CDR3 nucleotide sequence: TGTGCCAGCAGTTTTTCGACAGGGGAGCAGTACTTC. This chain links TRBV6-6 with TRBJ2-7, with 7 positions matching TRBD1. CDR3 size: 12 residues. The V gene's germline CDR1 is MNHNY and CDR2 SVGAGI (reference sequence). J gave up 7 bases and V 4 bases, and 4 bases lay outside the gene matches.

This clonotype was found a few times. The rearrangement uses TRBV10-3 and TRBJ1-5; no definite D call. The CDR3 runs to 17 residues. Germline CDR1 is ENHRY and CDR2 is SYGVKD. The V end was cut by 3 bases, the J end by 0 bases, with 15 bases between. CDR3: CAISDPAGPDSNQPQHF. The CDR3 bases are TGTGCCATCAGTGACCCTGCCGGACCCGATAGCAATCAGCCCCAGCATTTT.

CDR3 amino acids: CSVGVGLPYEQYF. CDR3 DNA: TGCAGCGTGGGGGTGGGATTACCCTACGAGCAGTACTTC. The V gene is TRBV29-1, the J gene TRBJ2-7, with D perhaps given as TRBD1 or TRBD2 (5 bases each). V lost 6 bases, J lost 2 bases, and 14 bases lay in between. Germline lookup yields CDR1 SQVTM and CDR2 ANQGSEA. The CDR3 contains 13 residues.

The gene calls are TRBV9 and TRBJ1-6; D not certain. V lost 1 base to trimming and J lost 9 bases, with 11 bases between them. The germline CDR1 and CDR2 sequences are SGDLS and YYNGEE. This CDR3 has 14 residues. The CDR3 nucleotides read TGTGCCAGCAGCGTACAGGCTGGGCCTTCACCCCTCCACTTT. It is translated as CASSVQAGPSPLHF.

Ten or more counts support this clonotype. This chain connects TRBV12-3 or TRBV12-4 to TRBJ1-1; D gene ambiguous. V was pared by 3 bases and J by 7 bases, with 9 bases between. CDR3 length equals 12 residues. The CDR3 protein is CASSLGFSEAFF. The DNA for the CDR3 is TGTGCCAGCAGTTTGGGTTTCAGTGAAGCTTTCTTT.

The gene calls are TRBV4-2 and TRBJ1-4; no firm D call. The germline gives CDR1 LGHNA, CDR2 YNFKEQ. The CDR3 has 13 amino acids. Trimming took 4 bases from V and 0 from J, leaving 3 bases between them. The CDR3 here is CASSPPTNEKLFF. Written as DNA, the CDR3 is TGTGCCAGCAGCCCACCAACTAATGAAAAACTGTTTTTT.

In its sample, this clonotype was seen a few times. CDR3 region: CSASIWGSGNTEAFF. Written as DNA, the CDR3 is TGCAGTGCTAGCATTTGGGGGTCGGGTAACACTGAAGCTTTCTTT. The chain carries TRBV20-1 and TRBJ1-1; D perhaps matches TRBD1 (5 bases). CDR1 DFQATT and CDR2 SNEGSKA come from the germline V gene (reference sequence). The CDR3 is made up of 15 amino acids. Deletions cut 3 bases from V and 2 bases from J, with 16 bases between.

The CDR3 DNA follows: TGTGCCAGCAGAACCCAGGGGTACGAGCAGTACTTC. This sequence encodes CASRTQGYEQYF. This chain links TRBV7-2 with TRBJ2-7; D might be TRBD1 (6 bases). V lost 6 bases and J 4 bases, leaving 10 bases between the germline ends. The CDR3 has 12 amino acids. CDR1 is SGHTA, CDR2 FQGNSA, per germline.

Comments on this clonotype: A junction boundary mismatches the germline segment, possibly from a read error. The chain links TRBV5-1 to TRBJ1-2; D not certain. The CDR3 is made up of 14 amino acids. Per germline, CDR1 SGHRS and CDR2 YFSETQ. The CDR3 is CASSEGATNYGYTF. The CDR3 DNA reads TGCGCCAGCAGCGAAGGTGCCACTAATTATGGCTACACCTTC.

This clonotype was counted only a few times. The chain is built from TRBV6-2 or TRBV6-3 and TRBJ2-2; TRBD2 aligns across 14 bases. From germline, CDR1 is MNHEY and CDR2 SVGEGT. J was trimmed by 2 bases and V by 8 bases; bases with no gene match: 10. This CDR3 spans 18 amino acids. CDR3: CASAGLAGGFINTGELFF. The CDR3 DNA reads as TGTGCCAGCGCCGGACTAGCGGGAGGCTTCATAAACACCGGGGAGCTGTTTTTT.